Below are 17 T cell receptor beta chains sequenced from a single sample in a study of tumor-infiltrating lymphocytes in primary liver carcinoma. The study co-extracted DNA and RNA from 20-30 mg of unsorted bulk tissue. Researchers generated TCR beta cDNA from about 500 ng of total RNA, relying on a constant-region primer. Libraries of TCR beta came from three nested multiplex PCR rounds with slightly modified ARM-PCR. Amplification in the first two PCR rounds was performed using TRBV1-TRBV30 forward primers and a C-beta reverse primer for 10 cycles each. In TCRdb, the multiplex PCR reads were re-called with MiXCR into one record per CDR3 protein. The sample has tens of thousands of distinct CDR3 sequences; 70% to 75% are singletons. Sequenced: liver tumor tissue from sampling region 2. Regarding subset: tumor region T2, inferior pole. These receptor sequences come from a middle-aged man with primary liver carcinoma and hepatitis B virus infection.

Comments on this clonotype: At one end, the junction sequence differs from germline, possibly due to a read error. CDR3 amino acids: CASSQLRGGDTDAIF. DNA of the CDR3: TGCGCCAGCAGCCAACTCAGAGGGGGTGACACTGATGCTATCTTT. The V call is TRBV4-1, the J call TRBJ1-1; D perhaps matches TRBD1 (6 bases). Germline lookup yields CDR1 MGHRA and CDR2 YSYEKL. The CDR3 is 15 residues long.

Remarks on this clonotype: At one of its ends the junction is not consistent with the germline gene, which may arise from a read error. The chain carries TRBV5-5 and TRBJ2-2, with a possible D match to TRBD2 (5 bases). CDR1 is SGHKS and CDR2 is YYEKEE in the germline V gene (reference sequence). CDR3 length: 13 amino acids. The CDR3 nucleotides read TGTGTCAGCAGTATCGGACTTACCGGAGAGCTGTTTTTT. Its protein is CVSSIGLTGELFF.

To note about this clonotype: A much larger clonotype is one base distant, so this may be a read error. This chain connects TRBV6-1 to TRBJ2-1; D unresolved. V lost 10 bases and J lost 2, with 18 bases in between. This CDR3 contains 15 residues. From germline, CDR1 is MNHNS and CDR2 SASEGT. The CDR3 loop reads CATREVAEPYNEQFF. The CDR3 DNA sequence: TGTGCCACACGAGAAGTGGCAGAGCCCTACAATGAGCAGTTCTTC.

On this clonotype: Compared with germline, one end of the junction differs, possibly owing to a read error. V is TRBV6-1 and J is TRBJ1-5; D gene ambiguous. CDR1 is MNHNS, CDR2 SASEGT, per germline. The CDR3 is 10 residues long. As DNA, the CDR3 is TGTGTCAGCAGTTATCAGCGCCAGCATTTT. Encoded protein: CVSSYQRQHF.

As concerns this clonotype: A junction boundary mismatches the germline segment, possibly from a read error. CDR3: CGSRQALNTGELFF. The CDR3, as DNA: TGCGGCAGCAGGCAAGCTCTTAACACCGGGGAGCTGTTTTTT. This rearrangement joins TRBV4-1 to TRBJ2-2; D not certain. This CDR3 has 14 residues. Germline assignment: CDR1 MGHRA and CDR2 YSYEKL.

This clonotype was observed a few times. Since a much larger clone is just one base distant, this may be a read error. The chain links TRBV5-1 to TRBJ1-4; the D is unclear. The CDR3 is 14 amino acids. CDR1 is SGHRS, CDR2 YFSETQ, per germline. CDR3 sequence (DNA): TGCGCCAGCAGCTTGGGGTTTACTAGTGAAAAACTGTTTTTT. Its protein is CASSLGFTSEKLFF.

Points on this clonotype: Its ends do not fully match the called genes, so a read error is possible. This chain joins TRBV5-5 and TRBJ1-6; D gene unclear. The CDR3 length is 13 residues. Germline V gene data show CDR1 as SGHKS and CDR2 as YYEKEE (reference sequence). CDR3 in amino acids: CTSSPGPGSPLHF. DNA for the CDR3: TGTACCAGCAGCCCTGGACCTGGTTCACCTCTCCACTTT. Full variable domain (remainder filled in from reference TRBV5-5 and TRBJ1-6): DAGVTQSPTHLIKTRGQQVTLRCSPISGHKSVSWYQQVLGQGPQFIFQYYEKEERGRGNFPDRFSARQFPNYSSELNVNALLLGDSALYLCTSSPGPGSPLHFGNGTRLTVT.

This clonotype was recorded once. The V gene is TRBV11-2, the J gene TRBJ2-2; 9 bases map to TRBD2. CDR1 SGHAT and CDR2 FQNNGV come from the germline V gene. This CDR3 region has 16 residues. CDR3 amino acids: CANSLMALAGTGELFF. Here the CDR3 DNA reads TGTGCAAACAGCTTAATGGCGCTAGCGGGAACCGGGGAGCTGTTTTTT.

Note on this clonotype: At one end the junction does not follow the germline gene, possibly because of a read error. V gene TRBV4-1 combines with J gene TRBJ2-2, with 7 bases matching TRBD1. The CDR3 is made up of 15 amino acids. CDR1 is MGHRA and CDR2 is YSYEKL in the germline V gene. Here the CDR3 reads CARSLRQGEAWELFF. Written as DNA, the CDR3 is TGCGCCAGGAGCCTGAGACAGGGAGAAGCCTGGGAGCTGTTTTTT.

This clonotype was seen a few times. As DNA, the CDR3 is TGTGCCAGCTTGGATATCGGACTAGCCATGGGTGAGCAGTTCTTC. As protein: CASLDIGLAMGEQFF. This chain joins TRBV11-2 and TRBJ2-1, with 8 bases that match TRBD2. Germline V gene lookup returns CDR1 SGHAT and CDR2 FQNNGV. Trimming at V came to 8 bases and at J to 9 bases, leaving 15 bases not matched to a gene. The CDR3 extends over 15 amino acids. The variable domain in full, completed from reference TRBV11-2 and TRBJ2-1, reads EAGVAQSPRYKIIEKRQSVAFWCNPISGHATLYWYQQILGQGPKLLIQFQNNGVVDDSQLPKDRFSAERLKGVDSTLKIQPAKLEDSAVYLCASLDIGLAMGEQFFGPGTRLTVL.

With regard to this clonotype: The conserved final phenylalanine or tryptophan is absent from the CDR3, which likely points to a read error. The CDR3 region is CSSSPTTDPQYI. Written as DNA, the CDR3 is TGTTCCAGCAGTCCGACTACGGATCCGCAGTATATT. The chain employs TRBV12-3 or TRBV12-4 and TRBJ2-3; D perhaps matches TRBD2 (5 bases). There are 12 residues in the CDR3.

Details on this clonotype: The junction departs from the called germline gene at one end, perhaps through a read error. The V call is TRBV29-1, the J call TRBJ2-3; 9 bases align to TRBD1. Germline V gene sequence: CDR1 SQVTM, CDR2 ANQGSEA. This CDR3 is 14 amino acids long. CDR3 bases: TGCAGCGTTGGGAGACAGGGGGGTACAGATACGCAATATTTT. This codes for CSVGRQGGTDTQYF.

This clonotype has ten or more counts. The chain couples TRBV7-9 to TRBJ2-7; 9 bases match TRBD2. In germline, CDR1 is SEHNR, CDR2 FQNEAQ (reference sequence). V lost 5 bases, J lost 3 bases, and 8 bases stayed unmatched. The CDR3 has 15 amino acids. DNA for the CDR3: TGTGCCAGCAGCCCCTTAGCGGGAGTGGACTACGAGCAGTACTTC. It translates to CASSPLAGVDYEQYF. Drawing the rest from reference TRBV7-9 and TRBJ2-7, the complete variable domain is DTGVSQNPRHKITKRGQNVTFRCDPISEHNRLYWYRQTLGQGPEFLTYFQNEAQLEKSRLLSDRFSAERPKGSFSTLEIQRTEQGDSAMYLCASSPLAGVDYEQYFGPGTRLTVT.

Remarks on this clonotype: One base away lies a much larger clone, so this may be a sequencing read error. The chain employs TRBV30 and TRBJ2-7, with D unresolved. The CDR3 totals 12 residues. Germline CDR1 is GTSNPN and CDR2 is SVGIG (reference sequence). Deletions cut 2 bases from V and 6 bases from J, with 11 bases between. This CDR3 reads CAWSPTWVEQYF. In DNA, the CDR3 is TGTGCCTGGAGTCCCACATGGGTCGAGCAGTACTTC.

Concerning this clonotype: This CDR3 fails to terminate in the conserved phenylalanine or tryptophan, so it likely reflects a read error. V and J are TRBV29-1 and TRBJ2-7, with D possibly matching TRBD2 (5 bases). This CDR3 is built from 13 residues. In germline, CDR1 is SQVTM, CDR2 ANQGSEA. This chain's CDR3 is CSVGSGTSHEQYI. In DNA form, the CDR3 reads TGCAGTGTTGGAAGCGGTACGTCCCACGAGCAGTACATC.

This clonotype was found a few times. V is TRBV7-3 and J is TRBJ1-2; tentatively, D is TRBD1 (5 bases). CDR1 is SGHTA, CDR2 FQGTGA, per germline. The V end lost 2 bases, the J end lost 4 bases, and 11 bases lay between the germline ends. CDR3 size: 14 residues. CDR3 sequence (DNA): TGTGCCAGCAGCTTAGAGCCAGGGCTCTATGGCTACACCTTC. Protein: CASSLEPGLYGYTF.

In nucleotides, the CDR3 is TGTGCCAGCAGTCGAGATACGGGAAGCACAGATACGCAGTATTTT. Translation: CASSRDTGSTDTQYF. This chain joins TRBV4-2 and TRBJ2-3; maybe TRBD2 (5 bases). V lost 6 bases to trimming and J lost 0 bases, with 13 bases between them. Germline V CDR1 and CDR2: LGHNA, YNFKEQ. The CDR3 length is 15 residues.